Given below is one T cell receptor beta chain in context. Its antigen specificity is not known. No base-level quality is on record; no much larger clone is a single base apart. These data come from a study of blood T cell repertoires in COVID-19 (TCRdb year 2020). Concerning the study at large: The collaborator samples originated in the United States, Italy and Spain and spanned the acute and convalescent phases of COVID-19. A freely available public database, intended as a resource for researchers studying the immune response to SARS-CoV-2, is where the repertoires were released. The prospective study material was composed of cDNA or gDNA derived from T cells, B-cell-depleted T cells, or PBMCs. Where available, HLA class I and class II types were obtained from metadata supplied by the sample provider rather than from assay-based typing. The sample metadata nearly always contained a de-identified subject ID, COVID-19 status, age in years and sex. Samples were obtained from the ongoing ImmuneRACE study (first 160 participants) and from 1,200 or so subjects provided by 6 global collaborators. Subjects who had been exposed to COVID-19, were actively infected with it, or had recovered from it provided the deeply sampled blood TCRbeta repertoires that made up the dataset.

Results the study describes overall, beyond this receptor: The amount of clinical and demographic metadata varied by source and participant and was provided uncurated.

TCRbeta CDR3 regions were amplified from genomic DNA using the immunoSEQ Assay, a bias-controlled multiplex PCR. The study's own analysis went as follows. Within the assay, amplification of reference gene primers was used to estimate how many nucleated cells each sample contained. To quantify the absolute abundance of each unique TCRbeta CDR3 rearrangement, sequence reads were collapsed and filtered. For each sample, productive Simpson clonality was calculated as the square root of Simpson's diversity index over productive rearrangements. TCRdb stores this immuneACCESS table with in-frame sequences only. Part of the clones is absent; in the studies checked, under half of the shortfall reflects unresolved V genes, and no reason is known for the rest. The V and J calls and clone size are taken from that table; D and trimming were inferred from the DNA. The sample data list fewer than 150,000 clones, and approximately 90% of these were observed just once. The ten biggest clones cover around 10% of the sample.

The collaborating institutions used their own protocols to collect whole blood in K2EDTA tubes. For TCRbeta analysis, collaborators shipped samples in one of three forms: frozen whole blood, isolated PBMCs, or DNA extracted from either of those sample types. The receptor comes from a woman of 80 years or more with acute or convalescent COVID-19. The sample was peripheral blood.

The DNA reads TGTGCCAGTAGTATCTCGACGACAGGGGCTATCTATGGCTACACCTTC. The resulting protein is CASSISTTGAIYGYTF. The rearrangement joined TRBV19 to TRBJ1-2; 8 junctional bases match TRBD1. The CDR3 measures 16 amino acids from cysteine to phenylalanine. Only the CDR3 part of the read is kept: 48 bases, read in frame from the first base. As encoded in the germline V gene (reference sequence), CDR1 is LNHDA while CDR2 is SQIVND. The germline V and J ends show losses of 3 bases and 4 bases respectively, and no gene match explains 10 bases of the junction.